This TCR beta chain was observed in a study of beta chain features in type 1 diabetes. On the study more broadly: Cell yields, gender and age were similar in healthy donors and patients. Study-wide results and limits: For type 1 diabetes patients, VDJ junctions showed fewer insertions and more deletions. In the patient group, naive, central memory and Treg TCRB repertoires seemed more alike than in the healthy donor group. For Type 1 diabetes patients, all four CD4+ subsets carried TCRB CDR3s that were moderately but significantly shorter.

V lost 4 bases, J lost 10 bases, and 12 bases stayed unmatched. Germline assignment: CDR1 SGHRS and CDR2 YFSETQ. This CDR3 contains 15 residues. About this clone itself: No antigen is known for it.

Investigators reverse transcribed all isolated RNA, so they sequenced expressed TCRB transcripts. Profiled with immunoSEQ multiplex PCR; TCRdb holds only in-frame clones, not every one. The top ten hold 0.012% of the sample, which has more than 250,000 clones, about 24% seen once. The chain uses TRBV5-1 and TRBJ2-1; TRBD1 agrees at 9 bases. The sequenced sample consisted of naive CD4+ T cells from blood. The origin of this receptor is a woman aged 25 to 45 with type 1 diabetes. DNA for the CDR3: TGCGCCAGCAGCCCGACCGGGACAGGGTCCATGGAGCAGTTCTTC. It codes for CASSPTGTGSMEQFF.